This T cell receptor beta chain was sequenced for a study of blood T cell repertoires in COVID-19. Study-wide context: Researchers got acute and convalescent COVID-19 samples from the United States, Italy and Spain. In each case, the material was cDNA or gDNA derived from T cells, B-cell-depleted T cells, or PBMCs.

The V gene lost 6 bases and the J gene lost 3 bases, with 17 bases spanning the gap. The CDR3 totals 15 residues. Germline V lookup: CDR1 KGHSH, CDR2 LQKENI. Authors' processing steps: By means of reference gene primer amplification, nucleated cell counts were estimated. Some clones are missing from TCRdb's copy, which holds only in-frame ones; the method was immunoSEQ multiplex PCR. The D gene and trimming were derived from the DNA, and the V and J assignments and clone size from that table. This sample carries some 96,000 clones, about nine tenths of them seen once, and the ten largest clones take 1.7%.

This chain uses TRBV18 with TRBJ1-1, with a weak D call TRBD1 (6 bases). This TCR derives from a man in his 60s with acute or convalescent COVID-19. The sample consisted of peripheral blood. CDR3 nucleotides: TGTGCCAGCTCCCTAAGAGGGACACCAGACACTGAAGCTTTCTTT. Protein sequence: CASSLRGTPDTEAFF. The full variable domain, with the rest looked up from reference TRBV18 and TRBJ1-1, is NAGVMQNPRHLVRRRGQEARLRCSPMKGHSHVYWYRQLPEEGLKFMVYLQKENIIDESGMPKERFSAEFPKEGPSILRIQQVVRGDSAAYFCASSLRGTPDTEAFFGQGTRLTVV.